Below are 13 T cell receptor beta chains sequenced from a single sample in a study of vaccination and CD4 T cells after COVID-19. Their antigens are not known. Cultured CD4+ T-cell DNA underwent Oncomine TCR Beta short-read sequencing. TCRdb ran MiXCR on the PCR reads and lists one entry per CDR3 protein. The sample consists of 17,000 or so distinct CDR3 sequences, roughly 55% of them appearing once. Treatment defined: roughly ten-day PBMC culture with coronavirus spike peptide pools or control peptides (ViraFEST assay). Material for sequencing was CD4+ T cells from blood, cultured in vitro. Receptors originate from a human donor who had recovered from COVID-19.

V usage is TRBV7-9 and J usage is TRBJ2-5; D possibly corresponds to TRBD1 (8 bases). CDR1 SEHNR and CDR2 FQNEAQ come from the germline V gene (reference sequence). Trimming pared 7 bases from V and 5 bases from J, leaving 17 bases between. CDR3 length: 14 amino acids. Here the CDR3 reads CASNSDRGGETQYF. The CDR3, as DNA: TGTGCCAGCAACTCAGACAGGGGAGGGGAGACCCAGTACTTC.

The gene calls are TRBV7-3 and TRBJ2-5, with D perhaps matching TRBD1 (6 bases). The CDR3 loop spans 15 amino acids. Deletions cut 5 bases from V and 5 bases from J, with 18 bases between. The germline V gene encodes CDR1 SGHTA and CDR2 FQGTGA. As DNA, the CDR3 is TGTGCCAGCAGCCCCCAGGGGCTAGAGGGCGAGACCCAGTACTTC. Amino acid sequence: CASSPQGLEGETQYF.

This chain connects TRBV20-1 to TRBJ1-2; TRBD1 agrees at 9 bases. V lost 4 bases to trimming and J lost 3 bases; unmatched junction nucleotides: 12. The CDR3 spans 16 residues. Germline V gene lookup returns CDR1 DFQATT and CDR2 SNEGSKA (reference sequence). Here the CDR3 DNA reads TGCAGTGCTAAGAGCCGGGACAGGGATTTTTACTATGGCTACACCTTC. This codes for CSAKSRDRDFYYGYTF.

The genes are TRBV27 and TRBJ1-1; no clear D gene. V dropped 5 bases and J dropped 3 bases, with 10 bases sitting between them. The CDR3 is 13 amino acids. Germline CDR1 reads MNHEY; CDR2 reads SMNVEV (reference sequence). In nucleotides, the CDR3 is TGTGCCAGCAGTCCCAACACGGACACTGAAGCTTTCTTT. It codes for CASSPNTDTEAFF.

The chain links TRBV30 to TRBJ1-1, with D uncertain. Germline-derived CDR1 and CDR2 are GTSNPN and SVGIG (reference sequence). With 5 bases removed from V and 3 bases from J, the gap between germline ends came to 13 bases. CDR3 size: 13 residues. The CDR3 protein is CAWGKGRDTEAFF. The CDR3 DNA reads TGTGCCTGGGGGAAGGGTCGCGACACTGAAGCTTTCTTT.

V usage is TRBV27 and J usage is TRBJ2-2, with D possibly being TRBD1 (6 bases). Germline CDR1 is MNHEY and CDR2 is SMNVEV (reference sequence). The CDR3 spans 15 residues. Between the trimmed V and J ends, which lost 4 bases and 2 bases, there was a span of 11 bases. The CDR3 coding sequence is TGTGCCAGCAGTTCTTGGACAGTTAACACCGGGGAGCTGTTTTTT. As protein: CASSSWTVNTGELFF.

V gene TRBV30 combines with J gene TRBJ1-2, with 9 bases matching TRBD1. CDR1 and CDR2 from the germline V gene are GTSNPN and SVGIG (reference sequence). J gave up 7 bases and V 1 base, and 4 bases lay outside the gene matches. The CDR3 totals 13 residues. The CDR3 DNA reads TGTGCCTGGAGTGGGGACAGGGCAGGTGGCTACACCTTC. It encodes CAWSGDRAGGYTF.

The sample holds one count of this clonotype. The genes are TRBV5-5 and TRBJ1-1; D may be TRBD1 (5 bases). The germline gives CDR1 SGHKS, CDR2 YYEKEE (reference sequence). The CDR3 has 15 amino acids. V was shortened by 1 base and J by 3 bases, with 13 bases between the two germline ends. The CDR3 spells CASSLWGSSDTEAFF. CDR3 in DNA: TGTGCCAGCAGCTTGTGGGGGTCCTCCGACACTGAAGCTTTCTTT.

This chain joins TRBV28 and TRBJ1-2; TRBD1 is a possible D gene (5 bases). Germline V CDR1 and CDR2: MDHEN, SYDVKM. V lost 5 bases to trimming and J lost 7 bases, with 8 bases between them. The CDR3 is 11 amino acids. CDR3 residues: CASSTGGGYTF. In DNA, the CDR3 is TGTGCCAGCAGTACAGGAGGTGGCTACACCTTC.

The CDR3 nucleotides read TGCAGTGCTGGGACTAGCGGGAGCTACGAGCAGTACTTC. Translation gives CSAGTSGSYEQYF. The V and J genes are TRBV20-1 and TRBJ2-7; 14 bases map to TRBD2. CDR1 is DFQATT, CDR2 SNEGSKA, per germline (reference sequence). V trimming: 5 bases; J trimming: 3 bases; junction bases outside the gene matches: 0. The CDR3 contains 13 residues.

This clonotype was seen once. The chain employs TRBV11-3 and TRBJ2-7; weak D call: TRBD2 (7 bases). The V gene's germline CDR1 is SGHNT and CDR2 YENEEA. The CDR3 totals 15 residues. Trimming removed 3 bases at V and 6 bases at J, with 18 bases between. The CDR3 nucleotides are TGTGCCAGCAGCTTGCTTCAGGGGTGGGAGGGCGAGCAGTACTTC. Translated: CASSLLQGWEGEQYF.

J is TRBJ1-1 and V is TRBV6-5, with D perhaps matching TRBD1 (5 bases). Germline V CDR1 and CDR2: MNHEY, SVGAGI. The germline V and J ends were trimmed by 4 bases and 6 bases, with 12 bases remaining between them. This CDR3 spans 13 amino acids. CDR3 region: CASSSLWGAEAFF. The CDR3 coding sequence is TGTGCCAGCAGTTCCTTATGGGGCGCTGAAGCTTTCTTT.

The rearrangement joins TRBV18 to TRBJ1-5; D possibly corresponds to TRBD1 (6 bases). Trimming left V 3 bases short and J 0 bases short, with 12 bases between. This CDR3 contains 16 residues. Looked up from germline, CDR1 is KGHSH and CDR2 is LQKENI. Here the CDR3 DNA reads TGTGCCAGCTCACCGTCCCTACAGGGTAGCAATCAGCCCCAGCATTTT. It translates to CASSPSLQGSNQPQHF.